Each of the 5 T cell receptor beta chains below was sequenced from the same sample in a study of control samples from healthy donors and cancer patients (TCRdb year 2020). Libraries were prepared through the immunoSEQ multiplex PCR assay. TCRdb provides this immuneACCESS table in a form limited to in-frame rearrangements. Some clones are lacking; in checked studies, under half of them reflect an unresolved V gene, and why the rest are absent is not known. The sample records 150,000 or so clones, over 85% of which are singletons. Roughly 6% of the sample comes from the top ten. The sequenced material came from blood. The receptor set was obtained from a man between 18 and 29 years old in good health.

The gene calls are TRBV7-9 and TRBJ1-1; perhaps TRBD1 as D (5 bases). V was trimmed by 1 base and J by 1 base, leaving 13 bases between them. CDR3 length equals 16 residues. Germline V gene lookup returns CDR1 SEHNR and CDR2 FQNEAQ (reference sequence). CDR3 DNA sequence: TGTGCCAGCAGCTTAGGCTTGGTGGGGGGGAACACTGAAGCTTTCTTT. Its protein product is CASSLGLVGGNTEAFF. The whole variable domain, filled in from reference TRBV7-9 and TRBJ1-1, reads DTGVSQNPRHKITKRGQNVTFRCDPISEHNRLYWYRQTLGQGPEFLTYFQNEAQLEKSRLLSDRFSAERPKGSFSTLEIQRTEQGDSAMYLCASSLGLVGGNTEAFFGQGTRLTVV.

The DNA of the CDR3 is TGCGCCAGCAGTCCCGGAAGGGGATCATTTGGGGTACGAAGCTCCTACAATGAGCAGTTCTTC. Its translation: CASSPGRGSFGVRSSYNEQFF. The chain links TRBV5-1 to TRBJ2-1, with D possibly TRBD1 on 5 matching bases. Germline V gene sequence: CDR1 SGHRS, CDR2 YFSETQ. V dropped 5 bases and J dropped 0 bases, with 30 bases sitting between them. This CDR3 has 21 residues.

As regards this clone: Other DNA sequences within the sample encode an identical CDR3. The rearrangement links TRBV10-2 to TRBJ2-1, with D possibly being TRBD1 (6 bases). V shed 2 bases and J shed 4 bases, with 12 bases lying between them. The CDR3 runs 15 residues. From germline, CDR1 is WSHSY and CDR2 SAAADI. CDR3 coding DNA: TGCGCCAGCAGTGAGCTTTGGACAGCTTACAATGAGCAGTTCTTC. Translated: CASSELWTAYNEQFF.

The rearrangement joins TRBV10-1 to TRBJ1-6; TRBD1 matches 9 bases. V was clipped by 7 bases and J by 3 bases; unmatched bases: 25. The CDR3 spans 22 residues. CDR1 and CDR2 (germline): WNHNN, SYGVQD (reference sequence). The CDR3 loop is CASTPKTNRQGGRRGYNSPLHF. CDR3 sequence (DNA): TGCGCCAGCACCCCCAAAACGAATCGACAGGGGGGCCGTAGGGGCTATAATTCACCCCTCCACTTT.

This rearrangement joins TRBV10-1 to TRBJ2-3, with D hard to call. Deletions cut 3 bases from V and 1 base from J, with 17 bases between. The germline V gene encodes CDR1 WNHNN and CDR2 SYGVQD (reference sequence). The CDR3 runs to 17 residues. The CDR3 is CASSDRSTSWGTDTQYF. The CDR3 coding sequence is TGCGCCAGCAGTGACCGCTCAACGAGTTGGGGCACAGATACGCAGTATTTT.